This T cell receptor beta chain came from a study of T cell repertoires in cytomegalovirus infection. Study in general: Indications of both CMV infection and matching HLA type were provided by public TCR beta signatures.

Study-wide results and caveats: In two of eight donors, the top clonotype was HLA-C-restricted CMV-specific. Adding up the frequency of public TCR beta families identified people who carried CMV plus the relevant HLA.

TCRdb itself ran the reads through MiXCR, one entry per CDR3 protein. Here the sample spans some 900,000 distinct CDR3 sequences, 30% to 35% being singletons. This clonotype occurred many times. Its antigen is as yet unknown. The CDR3 runs 16 residues. V lost 5 bases and J 4 bases, leaving 18 bases between the germline ends. The gene calls are TRBV12-3 or TRBV12-4 and TRBJ2-1; tentative D call: TRBD1 (6 bases). The sequence was collected from a human donor in good health (CMV status not recorded). Some clones in this sample may be carry-over from other donors' samples. Sequences were derived from cultured CD8+ T cells from PBMCs, sampled from culture after CMV antigen stimulation. The CDR3 coding sequence is TGTGCCAGCAGTAACAACACAGGGTCAACTTACAATGAGCAGTTCTTC. It translates to CASSNNTGSTYNEQFF.